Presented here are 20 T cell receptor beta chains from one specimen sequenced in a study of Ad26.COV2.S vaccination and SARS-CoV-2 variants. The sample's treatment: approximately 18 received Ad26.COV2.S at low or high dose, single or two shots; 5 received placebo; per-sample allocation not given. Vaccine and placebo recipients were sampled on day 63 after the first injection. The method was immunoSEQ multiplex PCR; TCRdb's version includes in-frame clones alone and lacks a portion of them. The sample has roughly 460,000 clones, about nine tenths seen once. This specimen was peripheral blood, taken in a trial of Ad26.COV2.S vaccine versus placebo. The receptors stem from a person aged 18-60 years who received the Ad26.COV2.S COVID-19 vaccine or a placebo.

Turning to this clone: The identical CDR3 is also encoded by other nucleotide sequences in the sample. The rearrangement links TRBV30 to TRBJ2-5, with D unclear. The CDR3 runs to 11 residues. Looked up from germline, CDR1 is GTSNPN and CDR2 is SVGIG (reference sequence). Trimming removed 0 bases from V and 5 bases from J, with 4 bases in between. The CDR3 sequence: CAWSVRETQYF. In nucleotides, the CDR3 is TGTGCCTGGAGTGTACGGGAGACCCAGTACTTC.

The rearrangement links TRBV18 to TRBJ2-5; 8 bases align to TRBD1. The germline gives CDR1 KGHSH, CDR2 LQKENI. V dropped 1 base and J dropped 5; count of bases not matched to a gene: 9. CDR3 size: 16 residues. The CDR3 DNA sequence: TGTGCCAGCTCACCACAAGCGGCAGGGGGCAGGGAGACCCAGTACTTC. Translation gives CASSPQAAGGRETQYF.

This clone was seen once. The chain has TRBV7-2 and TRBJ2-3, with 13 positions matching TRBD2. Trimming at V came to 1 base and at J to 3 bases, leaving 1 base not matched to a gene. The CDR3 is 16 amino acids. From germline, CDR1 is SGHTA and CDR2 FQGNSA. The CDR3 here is CASSLGGLAGTDTQYF. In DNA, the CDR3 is TGTGCCAGCAGCTTAGGGGGACTAGCGGGGACAGATACGCAGTATTTT.

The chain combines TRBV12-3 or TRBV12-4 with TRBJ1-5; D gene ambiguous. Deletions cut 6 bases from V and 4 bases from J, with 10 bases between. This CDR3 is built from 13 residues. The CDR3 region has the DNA TGTGCCAGCAGATATAACAGAAATCAGCCCCAGCATTTT. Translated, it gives CASRYNRNQPQHF.

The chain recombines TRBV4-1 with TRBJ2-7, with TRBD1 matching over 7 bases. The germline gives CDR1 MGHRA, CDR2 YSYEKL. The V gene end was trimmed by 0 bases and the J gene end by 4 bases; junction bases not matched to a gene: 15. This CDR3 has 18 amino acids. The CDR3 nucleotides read TGCGCCAGCAGCCAAGATAGGAAATCGGACAGGTTGAAATACGAGCAGTACTTC. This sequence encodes CASSQDRKSDRLKYEQYF.

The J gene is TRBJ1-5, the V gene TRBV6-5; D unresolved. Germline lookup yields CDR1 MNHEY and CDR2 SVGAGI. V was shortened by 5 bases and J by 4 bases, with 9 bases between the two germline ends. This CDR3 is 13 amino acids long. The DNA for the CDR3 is TGTGCCAGCAGTACGCACTGGAATCAGCCCCAGCATTTT. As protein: CASSTHWNQPQHF.

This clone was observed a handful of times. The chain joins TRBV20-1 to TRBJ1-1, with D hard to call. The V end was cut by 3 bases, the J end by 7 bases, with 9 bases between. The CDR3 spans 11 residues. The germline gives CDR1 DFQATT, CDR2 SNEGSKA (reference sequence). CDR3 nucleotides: TGCAGTGCTAGGAGGTCCAGTGAAGCTTTCTTT. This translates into CSARRSSEAFF.

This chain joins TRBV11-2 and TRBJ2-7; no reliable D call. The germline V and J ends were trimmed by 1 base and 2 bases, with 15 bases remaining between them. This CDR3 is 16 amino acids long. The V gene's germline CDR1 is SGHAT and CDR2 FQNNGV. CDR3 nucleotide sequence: TGTGCCAGCAGCTTAGTGGGCACCGAACTCACCTACGAGCAGTACTTC. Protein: CASSLVGTELTYEQYF.

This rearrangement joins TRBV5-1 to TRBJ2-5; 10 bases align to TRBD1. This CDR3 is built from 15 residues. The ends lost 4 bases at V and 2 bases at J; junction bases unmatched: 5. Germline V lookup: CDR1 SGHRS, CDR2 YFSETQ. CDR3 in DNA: TGCGCCAGCAGCAGGGAGGACAGGGGGCAAGAGACCCAGTACTTC. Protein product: CASSREDRGQETQYF.

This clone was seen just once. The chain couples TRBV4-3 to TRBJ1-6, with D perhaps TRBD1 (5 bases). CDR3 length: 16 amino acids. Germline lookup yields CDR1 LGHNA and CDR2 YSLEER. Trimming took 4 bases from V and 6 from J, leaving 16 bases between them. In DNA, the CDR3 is TGCGCCAGCAGCCGGGGAGGGGACGTAGTTAATTCACCCCTCCACTTT. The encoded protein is CASSRGGDVVNSPLHF.

The CDR3 here is CAISGDFNEKLFF. The CDR3 DNA reads TGTGCCATCAGTGGTGACTTTAATGAAAAACTGTTTTTT. The J gene is TRBJ1-4, the V gene TRBV10-3; D gene uncertain. The V end was cut by 4 bases, the J end by 4 bases, with 7 bases between. The CDR3 runs to 13 residues. The germline gives CDR1 ENHRY, CDR2 SYGVKD.

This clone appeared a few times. The CDR3 sequence is CASRPEGYNGYTF. The CDR3 DNA sequence: TGTGCCAGCAGACCGGAGGGCTATAATGGCTACACCTTC. The V and J genes are TRBV2 and TRBJ1-2; D call uncertain. The CDR3 contains 13 residues. Trimming cost V 6 bases and J 6 bases, with 14 bases left between them. The germline gives CDR1 SNHLY, CDR2 FYNNEI.

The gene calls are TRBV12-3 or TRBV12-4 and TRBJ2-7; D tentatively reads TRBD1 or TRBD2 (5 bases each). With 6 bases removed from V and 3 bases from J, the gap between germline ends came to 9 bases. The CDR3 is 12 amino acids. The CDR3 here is CASSRGGYEQYF. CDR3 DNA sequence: TGTGCCAGCAGCCGGGGCGGCTACGAGCAGTACTTC.

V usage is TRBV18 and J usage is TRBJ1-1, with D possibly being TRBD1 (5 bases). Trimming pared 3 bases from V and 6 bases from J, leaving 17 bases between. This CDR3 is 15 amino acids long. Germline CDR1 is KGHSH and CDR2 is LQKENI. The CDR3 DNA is TGTGCCAGCTCACCGGATCAGGGTTCTTTCTCTGAAGCTTTCTTT. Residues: CASSPDQGSFSEAFF.

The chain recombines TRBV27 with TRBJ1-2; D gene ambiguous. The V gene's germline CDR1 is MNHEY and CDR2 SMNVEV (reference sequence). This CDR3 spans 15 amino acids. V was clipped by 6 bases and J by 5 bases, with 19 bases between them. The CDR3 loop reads CASSPDGVYLYGYTF. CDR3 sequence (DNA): TGTGCCAGCAGCCCGGACGGAGTCTATTTGTATGGCTACACCTTC.

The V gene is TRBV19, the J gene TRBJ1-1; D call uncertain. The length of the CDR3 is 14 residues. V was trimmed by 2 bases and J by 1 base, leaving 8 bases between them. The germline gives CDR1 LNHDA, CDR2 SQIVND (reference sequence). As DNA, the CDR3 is TGTGCCAGTAGTATAAAGGGTCGGAACACTGAAGCTTTCTTT. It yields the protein CASSIKGRNTEAFF.

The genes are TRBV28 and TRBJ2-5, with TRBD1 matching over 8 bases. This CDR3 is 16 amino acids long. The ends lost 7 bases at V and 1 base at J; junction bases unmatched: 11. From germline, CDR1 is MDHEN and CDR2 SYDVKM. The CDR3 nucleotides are TGTGCCAGCACCGCGTGGGACAGGAGCCTCCAAGAGACCCAGTACTTC. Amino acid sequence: CASTAWDRSLQETQYF.

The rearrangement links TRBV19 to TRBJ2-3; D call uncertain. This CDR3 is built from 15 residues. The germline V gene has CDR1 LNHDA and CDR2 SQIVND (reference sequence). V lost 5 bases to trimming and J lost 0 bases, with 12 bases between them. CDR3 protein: CASSLRHISTDTQYF. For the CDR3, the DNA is TGTGCCAGTAGTCTAAGACACATAAGCACAGATACGCAGTATTTT.

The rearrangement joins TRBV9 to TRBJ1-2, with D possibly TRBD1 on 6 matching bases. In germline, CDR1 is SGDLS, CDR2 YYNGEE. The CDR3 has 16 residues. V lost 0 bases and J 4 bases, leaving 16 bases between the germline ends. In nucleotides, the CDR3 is TGTGCCAGCAGCGTAGGGAGGGGGATGCCCACCTATGGCTACACCTTC. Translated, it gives CASSVGRGMPTYGYTF.

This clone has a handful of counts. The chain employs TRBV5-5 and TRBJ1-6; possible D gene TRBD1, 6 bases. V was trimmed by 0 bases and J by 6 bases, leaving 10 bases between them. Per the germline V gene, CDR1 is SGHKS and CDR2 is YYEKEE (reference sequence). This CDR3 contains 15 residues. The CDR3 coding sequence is TGTGCCAGCAGCTTGGTGCAGGGGTCTAATTCACCCCTCCACTTT. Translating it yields CASSLVQGSNSPLHF.